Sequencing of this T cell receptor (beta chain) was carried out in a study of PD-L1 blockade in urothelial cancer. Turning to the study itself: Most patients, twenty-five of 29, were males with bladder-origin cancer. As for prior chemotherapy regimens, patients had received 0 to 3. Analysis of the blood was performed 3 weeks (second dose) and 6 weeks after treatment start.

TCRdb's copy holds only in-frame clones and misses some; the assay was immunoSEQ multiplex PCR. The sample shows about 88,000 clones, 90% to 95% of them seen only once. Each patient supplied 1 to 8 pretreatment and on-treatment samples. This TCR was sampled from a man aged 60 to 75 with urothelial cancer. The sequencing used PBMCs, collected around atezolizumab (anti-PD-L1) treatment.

The CDR3 sequence: CASSVALLPISGANVLTF. The DNA of the CDR3 is TGTGCCAGCAGCGTAGCGCTACTGCCAATCTCTGGGGCCAACGTCCTGACTTTC. The V gene is TRBV9, the J gene TRBJ2-6; D unresolved. The V gene lost 0 bases and the J gene lost 0 bases, with 13 bases spanning the gap. The CDR3 consists of 18 residues. Germline V CDR1 and CDR2: SGDLS, YYNGEE.